This T cell receptor (beta chain) was sequenced in a study of quantifying T cell responses using KT2 cells. Overall study: cDNA was made from DNase-treated RNA using alpha and beta constant primers.

A single-stranded UMI oligo with SP2 sequence was ligated to cDNA 3' ends. An equimolar mix of RC1.1 and RC1.2 primed the beta chain across TRBC1 and TRBC2. TCRdb reprocessed the UMI-ligation and nested PCR reads via MiXCR and lists one record per CDR3 protein. The data contain 40,000 to 50,000 distinct CDR3 sequences, 15% to 20% of them singletons. This clonotype was seen a handful of times. The antigen remains undetermined. Study-wide points: Very high KT2 spike-in numbers caused saturation in KT2 sequence detection.

The sample is PBMC spiked with counted cells of clone KT2. The receptor was derived from a human donor. Material for sequencing was PBMCs spiked with cells of the T cell clone KT2.

CDR3 sequence: CASSLSAGSHYGYTF. DNA of the CDR3: TGTGCCAGCAGCTTATCTGCAGGGTCCCACTATGGCTACACCTTC. V and J are TRBV7-9 and TRBJ1-2; D is perhaps TRBD1 (5 bases). CDR1 is SEHNR and CDR2 is FQNEAQ in the germline V gene (reference sequence). Trimming removed 2 bases at V and 3 bases at J, with 13 bases between. CDR3 length equals 15 residues.